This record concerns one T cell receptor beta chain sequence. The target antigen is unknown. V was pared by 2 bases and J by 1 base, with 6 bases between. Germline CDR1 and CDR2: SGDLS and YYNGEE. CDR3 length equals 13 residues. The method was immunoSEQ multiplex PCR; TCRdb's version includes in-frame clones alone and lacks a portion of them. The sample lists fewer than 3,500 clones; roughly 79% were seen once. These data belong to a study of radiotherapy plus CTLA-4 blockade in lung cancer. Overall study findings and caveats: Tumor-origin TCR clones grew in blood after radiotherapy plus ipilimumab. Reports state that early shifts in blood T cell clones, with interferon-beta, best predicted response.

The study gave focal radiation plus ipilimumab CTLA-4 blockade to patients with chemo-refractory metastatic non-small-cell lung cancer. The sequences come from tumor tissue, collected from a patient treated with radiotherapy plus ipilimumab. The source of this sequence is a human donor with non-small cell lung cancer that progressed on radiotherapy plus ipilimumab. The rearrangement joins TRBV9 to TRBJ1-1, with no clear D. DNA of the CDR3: TGTGCCAGCAGCGTGGGATGGAACACTGAAGCTTTCTTT. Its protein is CASSVGWNTEAFF.